The following is a TCR beta chain sequence with its context. No antigen is known for it. Nothing much larger sits one base from this clone, and base qualities are not available. This entry comes from a study of T cell changes during pregnancy in multiple sclerosis (dated by TCRdb to the late 2010s). Background for the entire study: In women with multiple sclerosis, the researchers looked at how the T cell repertoire shifted as pregnancy progressed.

The library was generated by the immunoSEQ multiplex PCR assay. TCRdb limited this immuneACCESS table to in-frame rearrangements with V and J called. A share of clones is missing; checked studies link under half to unresolved V genes, and the rest is unexplained. In this sample the table shows around 63,000 clones, 91% of which occur a single time. Approximately 1.3% of the sample is taken by the ten largest. The sequencing here drew on peripheral blood, taken after pregnancy. The sequence was collected from a female donor in good health, enrolled as a control in a pregnancy study.

The sequenced DNA is TGCAGCGTTGAAGATCCAGCGGGGGGCGCTACTCAAGAGACCCAGTACTTC. Protein translation: CSVEDPAGGATQETQYF. Here the chain combines TRBV29-1 and TRBJ2-5; a stretch of 9 junction bases matches TRBD2. Looking up the germline V gene yields CDR1 SQVTM and CDR2 ANQGSEA. V is pruned by 0 bases and J by 2 bases, leaving 10 bases of the junction without a gene match. The CDR3 measures 17 amino acids from cysteine to phenylalanine. Just the 51-base CDR3 DNA is kept, in frame starting at base 1.